This paragraph covers one T cell receptor beta chain sequence. Its target is unknown. cDNA libraries for TCR beta contained unique molecular identifiers. Roughly 500,000 cDNA molecules were recovered from an input of about 0.9 to 10 million T cells. TCRdb analysed the PCR reads with MiXCR anew, one entry per CDR3 protein. The table lists approximately 730,000 distinct CDR3 sequences, roughly 46% of them singletons. The sample comes from a study of post-analysis software for immune sequencing data. The study's findings and limits: There was significantly lower normalized Chao1 diversity in multiple sclerosis patients than in controls. Samples from one preparation batch, clustered by F measure, grouped strongly together. TRBV5-6, TRBV5-1 and TRBV20-1 were among five TRBV segments more frequent in patients than controls.

The germline V gene encodes CDR1 MDHEN and CDR2 SYDVKM. The CDR3 has 13 residues. Trimming pared 6 bases from V and 4 bases from J, leaving 13 bases between. The V and J genes are TRBV28 and TRBJ2-7, with TRBD1 as a possible D gene (6 bases). This receptor was obtained from a girl aged 5 to 17 with multiple sclerosis. The sequenced sample consisted of blood. CDR3 region: CASSNIGTYEQYF. The CDR3 coding sequence is TGTGCCAGCAGCAACATAGGGACATACGAGCAGTACTTC.